Following are 8 T cell receptor beta chains from one sample sequenced in a study of breast tumors, draining lymph nodes, adjacent tissues. Each CDR3 protein gets one entry after TCRdb re-called the multiplex PCR reads with MiXCR. The table has around 140,000 distinct CDR3 sequences, approximately 20% seen once; the top ten hold around 2.6%. Axillary draining lymph nodes of breast cancer patients supplied the node samples. The sequencing input was axillary lymph node tissue. Receptors were obtained from a female donor with breast cancer. Some clones in this sample may be carry-over from other donors' samples.

This clonotype was seen many times. The J gene is TRBJ1-3, the V gene TRBV4-2, with unresolved D. The germline V and J ends were trimmed by 1 base and 0 bases, with 4 bases remaining between them. CDR1 is LGHNA, CDR2 YNFKEQ, per germline. The CDR3 covers 14 residues. The CDR3 protein is CASSQGSSGNTIYF. In DNA form, the CDR3 reads TGTGCCAGCAGCCAAGGAAGCTCTGGAAACACCATATATTTT.

This clonotype has at least ten counts. This chain connects TRBV10-1 to TRBJ2-1; TRBD2 aligns across 7 bases. V trimming: 2 bases; J trimming: 1 base; junction bases outside the gene matches: 11. The CDR3 sequence is 18 residues long. Germline CDR1 WNHNN, CDR2 SYGVQD (reference sequence). The CDR3 loop reads CASSEGELAARSYNEQFF. The DNA of the CDR3 is TGCGCCAGCAGTGAGGGGGAGCTAGCGGCCAGGTCCTACAATGAGCAGTTCTTC.

This clonotype appeared many times. The rearrangement joins TRBV6-1 to TRBJ1-2; D is unclear. The CDR3 is 12 residues long. V lost 2 bases to trimming and J lost 5 bases, with 6 bases between them. Germline V gene data show CDR1 as MNHNS and CDR2 as SASEGT. The CDR3 nucleotides read TGTGCCAGCAGTGAATCTGTGTATGGCTACACCTTC. This sequence encodes CASSESVYGYTF.

This clonotype was recorded at least ten times. The V gene is TRBV4-2, the J gene TRBJ2-5; 8 bases map to TRBD1. The CDR3 runs 14 residues. Germline V gives CDR1 LGHNA, CDR2 YNFKEQ. With V trimmed by 3 bases and J by 5 bases, 5 bases remained unmatched. CDR3 DNA sequence: TGTGCCAGCAGCCAGGGGACAGGTGATGAGACCCAGTACTTC. It codes for CASSQGTGDETQYF.

This clonotype has at least ten counts. CDR3: CASSEGTGANEQYF. The CDR3 coding sequence is TGCGCCAGCAGTGAGGGGACAGGGGCCAACGAGCAGTACTTC. The V and J genes are TRBV10-1 and TRBJ2-7; 10 bases agree with TRBD1. Looked up from germline, CDR1 is WNHNN and CDR2 is SYGVQD (reference sequence). V shed 2 bases, J shed 5 bases, and the junction held 3 bases outside the gene matches. The CDR3 has 14 amino acids.

This clonotype has a single count. The chain uses TRBV3-1 and TRBJ1-5; no definite D call. CDR1 and CDR2 from the germline V gene are LGHDT and YNNKEL (reference sequence). Trimming removed 3 bases from V and 7 bases from J, with 10 bases in between. The CDR3 is 13 residues long. CDR3 sequence (DNA): TGTGCCAGCAGCCAGGGGAGGATGCAGCCCCAGCATTTT. It specifies CASSQGRMQPQHF.

Remarks on this clonotype: A much larger clone lies one base from this, so it may be a read error. The chain is built from TRBV9 and TRBJ2-7; 10 nucleotides agree with TRBD1. Looked up from germline, CDR1 is SGDLS and CDR2 is YYNGEE. Unmatched junction bases numbered 10, after V lost 8 bases and J lost 2 bases. There are 15 residues in the CDR3. CDR3 bases: TGTGCCAGTAGTATGATCGGGACAGGGGCCTACGAGCAGTACTTC. Translation: CASSMIGTGAYEQYF.

This clonotype occurred many times. The DNA for the CDR3 is TGTGCCAGCAGCCGGACAGGCGCGAATTCACCCCTCCACTTT. Translating gives CASSRTGANSPLHF. The chain combines TRBV7-9 with TRBJ1-6, with 7 bases that match TRBD1. The CDR3 is 14 amino acids. The germline CDR1 and CDR2 sequences are SEHNR and FQNEAQ (reference sequence). V lost 5 bases and J lost 7; bases outside the gene matches: 5. Full variable domain (rest looked up from reference TRBV7-9 and TRBJ1-6): DTGVSQNPRHKITKRGQNVTFRCDPISEHNRLYWYRQTLGQGPEFLTYFQNEAQLEKSRLLSDRFSAERPKGSFSTLEIQRTEQGDSAMYLCASSRTGANSPLHFGNGTRLTVT.